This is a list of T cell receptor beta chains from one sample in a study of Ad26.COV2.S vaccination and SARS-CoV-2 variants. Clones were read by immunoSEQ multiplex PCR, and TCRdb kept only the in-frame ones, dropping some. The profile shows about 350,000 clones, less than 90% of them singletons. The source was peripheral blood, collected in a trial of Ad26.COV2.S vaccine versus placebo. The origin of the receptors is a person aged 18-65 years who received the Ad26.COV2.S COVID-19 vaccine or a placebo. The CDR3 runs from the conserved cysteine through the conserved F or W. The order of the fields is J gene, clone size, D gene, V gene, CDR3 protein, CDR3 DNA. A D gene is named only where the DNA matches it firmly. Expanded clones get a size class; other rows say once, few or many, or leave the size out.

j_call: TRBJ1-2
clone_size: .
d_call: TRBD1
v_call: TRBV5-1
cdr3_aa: CASSRDSDYGYTF
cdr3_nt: TGCGCCAGCAGCAGGGACAGCGACTATGGCTACACCTTC

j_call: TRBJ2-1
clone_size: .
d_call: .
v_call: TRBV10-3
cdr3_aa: CAISEANGNEQFF
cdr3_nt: TGTGCCATCAGTGAGGCAAACGGCAATGAGCAGTTCTTC

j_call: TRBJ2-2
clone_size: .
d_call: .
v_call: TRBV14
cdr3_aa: CASRAGTHTTNTGELFF
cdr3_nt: TGTGCCAGCAGGGCGGGGACACACACCACGAACACCGGGGAGCTGTTTTTT

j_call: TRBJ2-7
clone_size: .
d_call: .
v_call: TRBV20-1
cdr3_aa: CSASQGGFYEQYF
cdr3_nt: TGCAGTGCTAGTCAGGGCGGTTTCTACGAGCAGTACTTC

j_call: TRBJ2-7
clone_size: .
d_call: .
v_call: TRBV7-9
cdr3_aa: CASSLADRLGTGEQYF
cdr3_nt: TGTGCCAGCAGCTTAGCGGACCGACTGGGGACGGGCGAGCAGTACTTC

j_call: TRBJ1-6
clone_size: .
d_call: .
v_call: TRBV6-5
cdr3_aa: CASSYSKSIGSPLHF
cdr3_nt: TGTGCCAGCAGTTACTCGAAGTCCATCGGTTCACCCCTCCACTTT

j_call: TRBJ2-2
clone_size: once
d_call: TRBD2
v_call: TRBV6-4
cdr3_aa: CASMAGTSGGRVTGELFF
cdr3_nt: TGTGCCAGCATGGCCGGGACTAGCGGGGGGCGGGTCACCGGGGAGCTGTTTTTT

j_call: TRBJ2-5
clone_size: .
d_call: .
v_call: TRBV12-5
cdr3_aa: CASGFSGEETQYF
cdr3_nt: TGTGCTAGTGGTTTTTCGGGAGAAGAGACCCAGTACTTC

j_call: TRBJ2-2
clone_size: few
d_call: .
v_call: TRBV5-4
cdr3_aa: CASSPDSSNTGELFF
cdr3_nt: TGTGCCAGCAGCCCGGACAGCTCGAACACCGGGGAGCTGTTTTTT

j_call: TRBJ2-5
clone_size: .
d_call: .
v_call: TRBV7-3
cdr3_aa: CASSLYGSQETQYF
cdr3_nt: TGTGCCAGCAGCTTATATGGGAGCCAAGAGACCCAGTACTTC

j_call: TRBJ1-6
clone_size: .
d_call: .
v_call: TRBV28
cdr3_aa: CASSSRNPGPLHF
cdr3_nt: TGTGCCAGCAGTTCACGGAATCCCGGGCCCCTCCACTTT

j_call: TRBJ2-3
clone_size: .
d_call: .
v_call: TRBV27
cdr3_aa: CASSRLPGPGADTQYF
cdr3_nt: TGTGCCAGCAGCAGATTACCGGGGCCAGGGGCAGATACGCAGTATTTT

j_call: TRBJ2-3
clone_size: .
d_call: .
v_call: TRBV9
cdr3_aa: CASSFQGDTQYF
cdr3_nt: TGTGCCAGCAGCTTCCAGGGAGATACGCAGTATTTT

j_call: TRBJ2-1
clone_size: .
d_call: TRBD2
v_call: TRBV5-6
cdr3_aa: CASSLPGTNDNEQFF
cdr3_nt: TGTGCCAGCAGCTTACCTGGGACTAATGACAATGAGCAGTTCTTC

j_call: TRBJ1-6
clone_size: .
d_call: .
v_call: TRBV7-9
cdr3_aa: CASSLVAGWNSPLHF
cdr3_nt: TGTGCCAGCAGCTTAGTAGCGGGCTGGAATTCACCCCTCCACTTT

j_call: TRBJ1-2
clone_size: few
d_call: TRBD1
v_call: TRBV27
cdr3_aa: CASSLDRFGGYTF
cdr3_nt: TGTGCCAGCAGTCTGGACAGGTTCGGTGGCTACACCTTC

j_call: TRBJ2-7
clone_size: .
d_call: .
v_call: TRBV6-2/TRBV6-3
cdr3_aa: CASSRSSYEQYF
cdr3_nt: TGTGCCAGCAGTAGGTCCTCCTACGAGCAGTACTTC

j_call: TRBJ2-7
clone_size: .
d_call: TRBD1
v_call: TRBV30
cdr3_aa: CAWNSGTVVYEQYF
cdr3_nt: TGTGCCTGGAACTCCGGGACAGTTGTCTACGAGCAGTACTTC

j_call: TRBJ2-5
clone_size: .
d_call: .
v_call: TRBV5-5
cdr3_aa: CASSLVGGVQETQYF
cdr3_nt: TGTGCCAGCAGCTTGGTTGGCGGGGTCCAAGAGACCCAGTACTTC

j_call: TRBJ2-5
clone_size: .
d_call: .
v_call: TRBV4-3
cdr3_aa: CASSQAYSWGETQYF
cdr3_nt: TGCGCCAGCAGCCAGGCCTATAGCTGGGGGGAGACCCAGTACTTC

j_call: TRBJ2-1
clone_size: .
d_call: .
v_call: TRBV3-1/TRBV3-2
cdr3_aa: CASSQDRLVFEQFF
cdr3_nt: TGTGCCAGCAGCCAAGATAGACTGGTATTTGAGCAGTTCTTC

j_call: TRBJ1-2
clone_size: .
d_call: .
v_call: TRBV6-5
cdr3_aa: CASTSSATYGYTF
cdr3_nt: TGTGCCAGCACTTCCTCCGCGACCTATGGCTACACCTTC

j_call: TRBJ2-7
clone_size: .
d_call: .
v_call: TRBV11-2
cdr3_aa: CASSQSFYEQYF
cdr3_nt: TGTGCCAGCAGCCAAAGTTTTTACGAGCAGTACTTC

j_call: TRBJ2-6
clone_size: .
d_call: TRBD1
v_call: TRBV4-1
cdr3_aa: CASSQDRVGTGANVLTF
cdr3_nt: TGCGCCAGCAGCCAGGACAGGGTGGGTACTGGGGCCAACGTCCTGACTTTC

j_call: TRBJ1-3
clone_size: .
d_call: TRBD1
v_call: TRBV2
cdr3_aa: CASATGGATGNTIYF
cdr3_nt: TGTGCCAGCGCAACAGGGGGCGCTACTGGAAACACCATATATTTT

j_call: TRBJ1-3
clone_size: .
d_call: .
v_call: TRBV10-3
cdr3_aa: CAITHTSPGLGSGNTIYF
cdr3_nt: TGTGCCATCACCCATACTAGTCCGGGCCTAGGCTCTGGAAACACCATATATTTT

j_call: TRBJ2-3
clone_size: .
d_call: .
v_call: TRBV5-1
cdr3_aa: CASSFAGRKTDTQYF
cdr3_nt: TGCGCCAGCAGCTTCGCAGGTCGGAAAACAGATACGCAGTATTTT

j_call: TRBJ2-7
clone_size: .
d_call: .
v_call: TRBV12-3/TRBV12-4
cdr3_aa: CASSFYGYEQYF
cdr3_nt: TGTGCCAGCAGTTTTTACGGCTACGAGCAGTACTTC

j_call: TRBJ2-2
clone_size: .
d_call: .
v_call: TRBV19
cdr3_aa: CAAGVNTGELFF
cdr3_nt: TGTGCCGCCGGGGTGAACACCGGGGAGCTGTTTTTT

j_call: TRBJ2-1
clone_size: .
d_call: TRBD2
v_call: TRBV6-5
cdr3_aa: CASSLAGGAYNEQFF
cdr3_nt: TGTGCCAGCAGTTTAGCGGGAGGCGCCTACAATGAGCAGTTCTTC

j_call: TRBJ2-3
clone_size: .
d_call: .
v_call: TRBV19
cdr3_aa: CASSIGTNTDTQYF
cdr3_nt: TGTGCCAGTAGTATAGGGACCAACACAGATACGCAGTATTTT

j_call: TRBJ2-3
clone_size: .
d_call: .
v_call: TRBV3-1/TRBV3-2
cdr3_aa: CASSETASDTQYF
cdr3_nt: TGTGCCAGCAGCGAAACGGCTTCTGATACGCAGTATTTT

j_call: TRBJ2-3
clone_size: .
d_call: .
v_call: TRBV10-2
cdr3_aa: CASSESRGRTDTQYF
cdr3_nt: TGCGCCAGCAGTGAGTCGCGGGGGCGCACAGATACGCAGTATTTT

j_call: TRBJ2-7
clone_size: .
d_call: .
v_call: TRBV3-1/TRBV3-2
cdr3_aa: CASSQLAANYEQYF
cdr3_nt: TGTGCCAGCAGCCAATTGGCGGCGAATTACGAGCAGTACTTC

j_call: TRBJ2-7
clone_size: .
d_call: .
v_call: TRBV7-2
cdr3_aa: CASSLVGGIHEQYF
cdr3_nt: TGTGCCAGCAGCTTAGTAGGGGGTATCCACGAGCAGTACTTC

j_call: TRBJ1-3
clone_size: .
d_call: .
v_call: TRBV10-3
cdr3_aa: CAISPVGNTIYF
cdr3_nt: TGTGCCATCAGCCCCGTTGGAAACACCATATATTTT

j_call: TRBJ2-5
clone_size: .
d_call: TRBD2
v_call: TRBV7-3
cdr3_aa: CASSSGGVQETQYF
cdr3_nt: TGTGCCAGCAGCTCCGGGGGGGTCCAAGAGACCCAGTACTTC

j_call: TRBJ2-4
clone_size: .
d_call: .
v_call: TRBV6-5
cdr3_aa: CASSSRPLAKNIQYF
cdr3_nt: TGTGCCAGCAGTTCCCGGCCCCTAGCCAAAAACATTCAGTACTTC

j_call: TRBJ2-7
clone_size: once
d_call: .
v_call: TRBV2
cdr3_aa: CASSDSVAYEQYF
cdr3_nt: TGTGCCAGCAGTGATAGCGTTGCCTACGAGCAGTACTTC

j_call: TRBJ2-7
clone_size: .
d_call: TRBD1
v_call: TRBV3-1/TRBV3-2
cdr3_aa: CASSHDRGKNEQYF
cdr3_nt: TGTGCCAGCAGCCATGACAGGGGGAAAAACGAGCAGTACTTC

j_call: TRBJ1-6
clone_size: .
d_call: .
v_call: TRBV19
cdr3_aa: CASSTGAYSPLHF
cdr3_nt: TGTGCCAGTAGTACAGGGGCCTATTCACCCCTCCACTTT

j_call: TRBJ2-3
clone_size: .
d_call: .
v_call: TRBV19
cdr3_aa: CASSPGFAFTDTQYF
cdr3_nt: TGTGCCAGTAGCCCCGGGTTTGCCTTCACAGATACGCAGTATTTT

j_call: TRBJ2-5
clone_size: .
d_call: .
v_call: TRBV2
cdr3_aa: CASRRETQYF
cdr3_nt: TGTGCCAGCAGGCGGGAGACCCAGTACTTC

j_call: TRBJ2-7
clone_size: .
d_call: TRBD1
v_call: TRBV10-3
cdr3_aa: CAIRQGLGYEQYF
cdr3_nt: TGTGCCATAAGACAGGGCCTCGGTTACGAGCAGTACTTC

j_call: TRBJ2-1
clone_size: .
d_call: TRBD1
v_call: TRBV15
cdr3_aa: CATSRIGQGYNEQFF
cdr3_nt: TGTGCCACCAGCAGAATAGGACAGGGATACAATGAGCAGTTCTTC

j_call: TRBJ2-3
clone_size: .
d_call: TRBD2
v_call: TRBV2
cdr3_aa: CASSGSSGGVDTQYF
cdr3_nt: TGTGCCAGCAGTGGATCTAGCGGGGGCGTGGATACGCAGTATTTT

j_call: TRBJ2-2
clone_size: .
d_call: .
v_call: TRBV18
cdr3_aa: CASSPAMSSNTGELFF
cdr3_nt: TGTGCCAGCTCACCGGCCATGAGCTCCAACACCGGGGAGCTGTTTTTT

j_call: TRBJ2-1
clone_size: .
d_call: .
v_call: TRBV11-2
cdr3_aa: CASSPSPPSTAYNEQFF
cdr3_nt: TGTGCCAGCAGCCCTTCCCCACCCTCAACTGCATACAATGAGCAGTTCTTC

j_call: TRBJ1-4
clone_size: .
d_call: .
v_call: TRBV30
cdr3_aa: CAWSVRQGSEKLFF
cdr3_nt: TGTGCCTGGAGTGTACGGCAGGGGAGTGAAAAACTGTTTTTT

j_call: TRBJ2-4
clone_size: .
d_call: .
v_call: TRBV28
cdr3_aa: CASSLFVSDFKTKNIQYF
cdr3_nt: TGTGCCAGCAGTTTATTTGTGAGCGATTTTAAAACCAAAAACATTCAGTACTTC